Only a few counts were recorded for the clone carrying this TCR beta chain. CDR3 length equals 16 residues. Germline CDR1 SNHLY, CDR2 FYNNEI. The sample originates from a study of T-cell reconstitution after alpha-beta-depleted transplantation in children. Unique molecular identifiers were built into the TCRbeta library. TCRdb fed the PCR reads into MiXCR, producing one record per CDR3 protein. The data hold 120,000 or so distinct CDR3 sequences, with around 10% observed a single time. The chain employs TRBV2 and TRBJ2-2, with D possibly being TRBD1 (6 bases). The starting material was PBMCs from the stem cell graft donor, obtained from the stem cell graft. This clonotype was sampled from a human donor who donated a stem cell graft to a child with acute lymphoblastic leukemia. This CDR3 reads CTFCLGLIRGAGELFF. CDR3 nucleotides: TGTACCTTCTGTTTAGGGTTAATCAGGGGAGCCGGGGAGCTGTTTTTT.